These 18 T cell receptor beta chains came from one sample sequenced in a study of T-cell reconstitution after alpha-beta-depleted transplantation in children. It was with unique molecular identifiers that the TCRbeta library was prepared. MiXCR, run by TCRdb on the PCR reads, gives a single entry per CDR3 protein. The sample consists of about 340,000 distinct CDR3 sequences, around 10% of them appearing once. The specimen comprised PBMCs from the stem cell graft donor, sampled from the stem cell graft. These receptors were taken from a human donor who donated a stem cell graft to a child with acute lymphoblastic leukemia.

The rearrangement joins TRBV5-1 to TRBJ2-1, with TRBD1 matching 9 bases. In germline, CDR1 is SGHRS, CDR2 YFSETQ. J was trimmed by 5 bases and V by 4 bases; bases with no gene match: 7. CDR3 length: 15 amino acids. The chain's CDR3 is CASSPGQGWDNEQFF. The CDR3 DNA follows: TGCGCCAGCAGCCCGGGACAGGGTTGGGACAATGAGCAGTTCTTC.

This chain joins TRBV7-9 and TRBJ1-2; maybe TRBD1 (5 bases). Trimming shortened V by 5 bases and J by 5 bases, and 24 bases separated the two germline ends. This CDR3 is built from 17 residues. Germline V gene sequence: CDR1 SEHNR, CDR2 FQNEAQ (reference sequence). Here the CDR3 reads CASSARDQALTWYGYTF. The CDR3 DNA is TGTGCCAGCAGCGCTAGGGACCAGGCCCTAACATGGTATGGCTACACCTTC.

Only a few counts were recorded for this clonotype. The chain uses TRBV5-1 and TRBJ2-7, with 7 bases matching TRBD2. Germline loops: CDR1 SGHRS, CDR2 YFSETQ. V shed 4 bases and J 3 bases; nucleotides not matched to a gene: 4. CDR3 length equals 13 residues. For the CDR3, the DNA is TGCGCCAGCAGCATTGGGAGGGACTACGAGCAGTACTTC. Translating it yields CASSIGRDYEQYF.

The chain uses TRBV7-9 and TRBJ2-5; D might be TRBD2 (5 bases). CDR1 and CDR2 from the germline V gene are SEHNR and FQNEAQ (reference sequence). This CDR3 is 17 amino acids long. The germline V and J ends were trimmed by 5 bases and 2 bases, with 21 bases remaining between them. The chain's CDR3 is CASSPSLTASEQETQYF. In nucleotides, the CDR3 is TGTGCCAGCAGCCCTAGCCTAACAGCGTCTGAACAAGAGACCCAGTACTTC.

The CDR3 coding sequence is TGCGCCAGCAGCTTGAACGCCGCCTCGGGGGAGACCCAGTACTTC. This codes for CASSLNAASGETQYF. The V and J genes are TRBV5-1 and TRBJ2-5; TRBD2 is a possible D gene (5 bases). Trimming cost V 1 base and J 5 bases, with 15 bases left between them. Germline CDR1 reads SGHRS; CDR2 reads YFSETQ. The CDR3 totals 15 residues. The entire variable domain, with the rest obtained from reference TRBV5-1 and TRBJ2-5, is as follows: KAGVTQTPRYLIKTRGQQVTLSCSPISGHRSVSWYQQTPGQGLQFLFEYFSETQRNKGNFPGRFSGRQFSNSRSEMNVSTLELGDSALYLCASSLNAASGETQYFGPGTRLLVL.

V usage is TRBV20-1 and J usage is TRBJ1-1; TRBD1 aligns across 9 bases. The CDR3 consists of 16 residues. Germline CDR1 and CDR2: DFQATT and SNEGSKA (reference sequence). The junction had 12 bases not matched to a gene; V was cut back by 2 bases and J by 5 bases. The CDR3 bases are TGCAGTGCTAGATTCACATGGACAGGGGTGGCGACTGAAGCTTTCTTT. It is translated as CSARFTWTGVATEAFF.

The table lists this clonotype with a few counts. The chain couples TRBV28 to TRBJ2-3; 10 bases are a match to TRBD1. V shed 6 bases, J shed 3 bases, and the junction held 12 bases outside the gene matches. The CDR3 loop spans 17 amino acids. From germline, CDR1 is MDHEN and CDR2 SYDVKM. As DNA, the CDR3 is TGTGCCAGCAGCCCCGGGACAGGGGCTCGAGAAACAGATACGCAGTATTTT. Protein: CASSPGTGARETDTQYF.

This clonotype has a count of ten or more. V gene TRBV4-1 combines with J gene TRBJ2-7; TRBD2 aligns across 11 bases. Germline V gives CDR1 MGHRA, CDR2 YSYEKL. This CDR3 is 17 amino acids long. V trimming: 0 bases; J trimming: 3 bases; junction bases outside the gene matches: 7. CDR3 DNA sequence: TGCGCCAGCAGCCAAGATCCGACTAGCGGGGTAATCTACGAGCAGTACTTC. It specifies CASSQDPTSGVIYEQYF.

This clonotype was observed a handful of times. The chain uses TRBV7-6 and TRBJ2-3; TRBD2 matches at 10 bases. The CDR3 runs to 18 residues. The V segment lost 2 bases and the J segment 0 bases; nucleotides outside the gene matches: 8. Germline CDR1 and CDR2: SGHVS and FNYEAQ. CDR3 sequence (DNA): TGTGCCAGCAGCTTACGGGTATGGACTAGCGGAAGCACAGATACGCAGTATTTT. Protein product: CASSLRVWTSGSTDTQYF.

In DNA form, the CDR3 reads TGTGCCAGTACCCCGGGACAGGGGGTCAATGAGCAGTTCTTC. This translates into CASTPGQGVNEQFF. The V gene is TRBV19, the J gene TRBJ2-1, with 11 bases aligning to TRBD1. After removal of 7 bases from V and 6 bases from J, the junction contained 5 bases not matched to a gene. Germline V lookup: CDR1 LNHDA, CDR2 SQIVND (reference sequence). The CDR3 sequence is 14 residues long.

The rearrangement links TRBV20-1 to TRBJ2-7, with no clear D. Germline V gives CDR1 DFQATT, CDR2 SNEGSKA (reference sequence). The CDR3 consists of 14 residues. V was shortened by 1 base and J by 4 bases, with 14 bases between the two germline ends. The CDR3 protein is CSARVQAWGYEQYF. In DNA form, the CDR3 reads TGCAGTGCTAGAGTGCAGGCGTGGGGATACGAGCAGTACTTC.

The chain recombines TRBV12-3 or TRBV12-4 with TRBJ2-3; D uncertain. V lost 1 base, J lost 4 bases, and 15 bases lay in between. This CDR3 has 16 amino acids. The CDR3 here is CASSLGRLMHPDTQYF. The CDR3 bases are TGTGCCAGCAGTTTAGGACGGCTGATGCATCCAGATACGCAGTATTTT.

There are a few counts of this clonotype. V usage is TRBV20-1 and J usage is TRBJ1-1; possibly TRBD1 for D (6 bases). Between the trimmed V and J ends, which lost 2 bases and 0 bases, there was a span of 10 bases. Per germline, CDR1 DFQATT and CDR2 SNEGSKA (reference sequence). There are 14 residues in the CDR3. In nucleotides, the CDR3 is TGCAGTGCTAGATTTACAGGGATGAACACTGAAGCTTTCTTT. It translates to CSARFTGMNTEAFF.

This clonotype has at least ten counts. The rearrangement links TRBV29-1 to TRBJ2-2; 7 bases line up with TRBD1. Trimming removed 6 bases from V and 1 base from J; junction bases left unmatched: 5. Germline-derived CDR1 and CDR2 are SQVTM and ANQGSEA. The CDR3 is made up of 14 amino acids. CDR3 sequence reads: CSVGQSLNTGELFF. The CDR3 coding sequence is TGCAGCGTGGGACAGAGCCTGAACACCGGGGAGCTGTTTTTT.

This clonotype appeared a few times. The chain uses TRBV5-1 and TRBJ2-5, with D possibly TRBD2 on 6 matching bases. Germline lookup yields CDR1 SGHRS and CDR2 YFSETQ. The CDR3 consists of 15 residues. The ends were cut back, 0 bases at V and 1 base at J, with 10 bases in the middle. CDR3 bases: TGCGCCAGCAGCTTGGAGGCTAGCGTCCAAGAGACCCAGTACTTC. It is translated as CASSLEASVQETQYF.

The J gene is TRBJ2-7, the V gene TRBV5-6, with D maybe TRBD1 (6 bases). The CDR3 runs 13 residues. Germline CDR1 and CDR2: SGHDT and YYEEEE. Deletions cut 4 bases from V and 5 bases from J, with 13 bases between. The DNA for the CDR3 is TGTGCCAGCAGCCCAGGGGTCCGGGACGAGCAGTACTTC. The encoded protein is CASSPGVRDEQYF.

The sample holds many counts of this clonotype. The rearrangement uses TRBV5-1 and TRBJ2-1, with 10 nucleotides matching TRBD2. CDR3 size: 16 residues. V lost 0 bases, J lost 8 bases, and 8 bases stayed unmatched. Looked up from germline, CDR1 is SGHRS and CDR2 is YFSETQ. The DNA for the CDR3 is TGCGCCAGCAGCTTGGAGCTAGCGGGGGTTTGGGATGAGCAGTTCTTC. It is translated as CASSLELAGVWDEQFF.

The chain is built from TRBV7-9 and TRBJ1-1; D not certain. Germline CDR1 is SEHNR and CDR2 is FQNEAQ (reference sequence). V was trimmed by 0 bases and J by 11 bases, leaving 16 bases between them. The CDR3 has 14 amino acids. In DNA form, the CDR3 reads TGTGCCAGCAGCTTAGCGACTGCCGTGGTGGTGGCTTTCTTT. It specifies CASSLATAVVVAFF.